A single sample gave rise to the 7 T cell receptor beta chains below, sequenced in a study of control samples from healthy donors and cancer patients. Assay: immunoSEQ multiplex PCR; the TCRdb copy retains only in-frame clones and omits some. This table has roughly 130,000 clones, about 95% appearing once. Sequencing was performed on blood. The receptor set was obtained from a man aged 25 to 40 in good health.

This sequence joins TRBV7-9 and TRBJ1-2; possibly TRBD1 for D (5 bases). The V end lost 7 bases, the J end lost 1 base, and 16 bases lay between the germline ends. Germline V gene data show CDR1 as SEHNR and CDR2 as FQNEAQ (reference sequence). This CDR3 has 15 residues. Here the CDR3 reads CASTFDSSFNYGYTF. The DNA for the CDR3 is TGTGCCAGCACGTTCGACAGCTCCTTTAACTATGGCTACACCTTC. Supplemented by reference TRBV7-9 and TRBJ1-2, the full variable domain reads DTGVSQNPRHKITKRGQNVTFRCDPISEHNRLYWYRQTLGQGPEFLTYFQNEAQLEKSRLLSDRFSAERPKGSFSTLEIQRTEQGDSAMYLCASTFDSSFNYGYTFGSGTRLTVV.

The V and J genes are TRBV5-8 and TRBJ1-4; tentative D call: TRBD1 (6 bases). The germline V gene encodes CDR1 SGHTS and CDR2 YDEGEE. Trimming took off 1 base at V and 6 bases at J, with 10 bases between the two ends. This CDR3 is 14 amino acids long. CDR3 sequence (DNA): TGTGCCAGCAGCTTGCAGGGGTCCTATGAAAAACTGTTTTTT. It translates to CASSLQGSYEKLFF.

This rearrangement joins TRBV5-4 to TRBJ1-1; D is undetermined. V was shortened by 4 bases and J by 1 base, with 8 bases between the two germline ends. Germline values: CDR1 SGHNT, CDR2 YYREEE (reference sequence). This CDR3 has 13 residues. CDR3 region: CASSLQSNTEAFF. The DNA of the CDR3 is TGTGCCAGCAGCCTACAGTCGAACACTGAAGCTTTCTTT.

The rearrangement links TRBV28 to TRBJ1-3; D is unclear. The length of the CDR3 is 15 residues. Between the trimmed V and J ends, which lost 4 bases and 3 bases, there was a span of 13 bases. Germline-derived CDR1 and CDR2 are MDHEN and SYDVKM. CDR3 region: CASSSSSTRGNTIYF. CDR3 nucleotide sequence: TGTGCCAGCAGTTCCTCTAGCACGCGTGGAAACACCATATATTTT.

The CDR3 region is CASSSETANTEAFF. The DNA for the CDR3 is TGTGCCAGCAGCTCGGAGACCGCAAACACTGAAGCTTTCTTT. The rearrangement joins TRBV5-5 to TRBJ1-1; D is undetermined. Germline assignment: CDR1 SGHKS and CDR2 YYEKEE (reference sequence). V lost 3 bases and J 2 bases, leaving 11 bases between the germline ends. CDR3 length: 14 residues.

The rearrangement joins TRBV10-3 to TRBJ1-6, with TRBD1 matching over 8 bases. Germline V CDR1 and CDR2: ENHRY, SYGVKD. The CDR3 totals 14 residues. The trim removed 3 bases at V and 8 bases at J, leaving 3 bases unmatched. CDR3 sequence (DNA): TGTGCCATCAGTGATGACAGGGGAGATTCACCCCTCCACTTT. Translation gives CAISDDRGDSPLHF.

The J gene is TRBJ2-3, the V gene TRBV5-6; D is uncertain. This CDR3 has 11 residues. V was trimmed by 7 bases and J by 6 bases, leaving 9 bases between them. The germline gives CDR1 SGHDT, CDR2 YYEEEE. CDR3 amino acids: CASGPRDTQYF. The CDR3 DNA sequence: TGTGCCAGCGGTCCCCGCGATACGCAGTATTTT.